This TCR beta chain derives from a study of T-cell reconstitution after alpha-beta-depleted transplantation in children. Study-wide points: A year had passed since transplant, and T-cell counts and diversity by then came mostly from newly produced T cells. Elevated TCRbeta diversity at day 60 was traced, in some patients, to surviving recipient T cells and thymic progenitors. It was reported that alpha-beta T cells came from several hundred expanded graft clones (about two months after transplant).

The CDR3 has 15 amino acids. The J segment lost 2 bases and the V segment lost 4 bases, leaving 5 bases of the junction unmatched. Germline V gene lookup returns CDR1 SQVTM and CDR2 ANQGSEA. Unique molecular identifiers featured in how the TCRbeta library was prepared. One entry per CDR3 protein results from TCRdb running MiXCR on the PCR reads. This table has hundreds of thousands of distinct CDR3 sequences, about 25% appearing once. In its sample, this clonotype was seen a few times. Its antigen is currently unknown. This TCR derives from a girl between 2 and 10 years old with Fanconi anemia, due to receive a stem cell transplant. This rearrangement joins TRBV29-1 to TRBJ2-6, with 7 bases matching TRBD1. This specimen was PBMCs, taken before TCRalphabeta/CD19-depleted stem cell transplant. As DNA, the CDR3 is TGCAGCGTTGGCCCAGGGGGTACTGGGGCCAACGTCCTGACTTTC. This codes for CSVGPGGTGANVLTF.